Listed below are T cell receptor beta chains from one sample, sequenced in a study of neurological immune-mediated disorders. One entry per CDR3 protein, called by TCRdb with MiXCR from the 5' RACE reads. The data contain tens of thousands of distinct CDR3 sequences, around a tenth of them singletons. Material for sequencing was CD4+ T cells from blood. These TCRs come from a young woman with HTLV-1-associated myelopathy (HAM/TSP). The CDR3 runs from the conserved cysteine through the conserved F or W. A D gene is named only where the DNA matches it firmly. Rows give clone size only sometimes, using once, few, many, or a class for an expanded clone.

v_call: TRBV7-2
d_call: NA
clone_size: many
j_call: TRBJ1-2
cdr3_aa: CASSLGTPRGNYGYTF
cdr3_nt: TGTGCCAGCAGCTTAGGGACACCCCGGGGAAACTATGGCTACACCTTC

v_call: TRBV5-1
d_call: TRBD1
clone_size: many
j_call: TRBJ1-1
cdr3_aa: CASSLFRQGNTEAFF
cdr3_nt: TGCGCCAGCAGCTTGTTTAGACAGGGGAACACTGAAGCTTTCTTT

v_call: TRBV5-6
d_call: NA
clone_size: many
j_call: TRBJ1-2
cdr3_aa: CASSLGTVYGYTF
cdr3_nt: TGTGCCAGCAGCTTGGGGACAGTCTATGGCTACACCTTC

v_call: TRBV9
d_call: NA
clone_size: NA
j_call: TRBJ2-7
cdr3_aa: CASSVGVGQGYEQYF
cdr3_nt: TGTGCCAGCAGCGTAGGGGTAGGTCAGGGATACGAGCAGTACTTC

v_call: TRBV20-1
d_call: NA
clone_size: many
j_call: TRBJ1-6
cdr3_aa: CSARGGQSSYNSPLHF
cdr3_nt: TGCAGTGCTCGGGGGGGGCAATCGTCCTATAATTCACCCCTCCACTTT

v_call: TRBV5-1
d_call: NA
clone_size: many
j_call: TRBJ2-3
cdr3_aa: CASSPRQPDTQYF
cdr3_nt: TGCGCCAGCAGCCCGCGACAGCCAGATACGCAGTATTTT

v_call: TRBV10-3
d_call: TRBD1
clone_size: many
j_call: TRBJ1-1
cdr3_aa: CAIRMDRRDTEAFF
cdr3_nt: TGTGCCATCAGGATGGACAGGAGGGACACTGAAGCTTTCTTT

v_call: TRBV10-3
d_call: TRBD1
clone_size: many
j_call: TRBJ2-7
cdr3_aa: CAISSSDRVYEQYF
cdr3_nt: TGTGCCATCAGTTCCTCGGACAGGGTGTACGAGCAGTACTTC

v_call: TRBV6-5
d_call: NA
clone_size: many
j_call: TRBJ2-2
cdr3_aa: CASSYSRAPASGELFF
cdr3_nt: TGTGCCAGCAGTTACTCGAGGGCTCCGGCGAGCGGGGAGCTGTTTTTT

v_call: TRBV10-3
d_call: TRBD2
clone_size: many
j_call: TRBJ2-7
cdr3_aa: CAISPTSGGLYEQYF
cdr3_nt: TGTGCCATCAGCCCGACTAGCGGGGGACTCTACGAGCAGTACTTC

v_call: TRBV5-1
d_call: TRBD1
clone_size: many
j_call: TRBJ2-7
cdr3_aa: CASRGTGRSYEQYF
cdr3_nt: TGCGCCAGCAGAGGGACAGGGCGATCCTACGAGCAGTACTTC

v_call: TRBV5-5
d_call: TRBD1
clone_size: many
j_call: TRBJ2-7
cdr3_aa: CARKQGNHEQYF
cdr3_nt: TGTGCCCGAAAACAGGGGAACCACGAGCAGTACTTC

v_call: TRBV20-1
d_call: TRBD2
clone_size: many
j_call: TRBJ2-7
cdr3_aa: CSAPGRGGFEQYF
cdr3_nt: TGCAGTGCCCCTGGGCGGGGGGGCTTTGAGCAGTACTTC

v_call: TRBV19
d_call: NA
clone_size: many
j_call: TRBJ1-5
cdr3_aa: CASSIGQGNGPQHF
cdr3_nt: TGTGCCAGTAGTATAGGGCAGGGGAATGGGCCCCAGCATTTT

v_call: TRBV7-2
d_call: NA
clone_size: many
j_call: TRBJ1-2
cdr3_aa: CASSPPRGGIYGYTF
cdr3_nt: TGTGCCAGCAGCCCCCCTCGCGGAGGGATCTATGGCTACACCTTC

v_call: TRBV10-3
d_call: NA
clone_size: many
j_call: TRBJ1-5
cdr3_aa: CAISGLGDNQPQHF
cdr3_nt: TGTGCCATCAGTGGATTAGGGGACAATCAGCCCCAGCATTTT

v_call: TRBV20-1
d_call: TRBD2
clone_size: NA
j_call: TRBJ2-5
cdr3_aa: CSARGPSRVAGGRAETQYF
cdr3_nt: TGCAGTGCTAGAGGACCCTCCCGGGTAGCGGGGGGGCGTGCAGAGACCCAGTACTTC

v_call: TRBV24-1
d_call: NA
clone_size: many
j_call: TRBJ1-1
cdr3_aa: CAIDGGADTEAFF
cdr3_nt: TGTGCCATCGATGGGGGGGCGGACACTGAAGCTTTCTTT

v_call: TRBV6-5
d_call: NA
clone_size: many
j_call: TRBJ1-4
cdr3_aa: CASSPSGRNEKLFF
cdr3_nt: TGTGCCAGCAGTCCATCAGGGAGGAACGAAAAACTGTTTTTT

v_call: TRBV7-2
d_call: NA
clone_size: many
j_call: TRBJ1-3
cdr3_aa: CASSSPTGFSGNTIYF
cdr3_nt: TGTGCCAGCAGCTCCCCGACAGGCTTCTCTGGAAACACCATATATTTT

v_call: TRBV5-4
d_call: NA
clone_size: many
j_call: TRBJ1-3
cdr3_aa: CASHSEANSGNTIYF
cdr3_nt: TGTGCCAGCCACTCGGAGGCTAACTCTGGAAACACCATATATTTT

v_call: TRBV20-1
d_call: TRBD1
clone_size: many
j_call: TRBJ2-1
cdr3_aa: CSAPEGAANEQFF
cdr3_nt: TGCAGTGCGCCTGAGGGGGCGGCCAATGAGCAGTTCTTC

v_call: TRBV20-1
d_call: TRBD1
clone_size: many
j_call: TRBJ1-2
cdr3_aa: CSASVRGPGYGYTF
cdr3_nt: TGCAGTGCTAGCGTCAGGGGGCCAGGCTATGGCTACACCTTC

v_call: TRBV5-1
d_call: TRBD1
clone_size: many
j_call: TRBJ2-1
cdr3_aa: CASSLAWTGGGIEQFF
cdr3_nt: TGCGCCAGCAGCTTGGCTTGGACAGGGGGAGGAATTGAGCAGTTCTTC

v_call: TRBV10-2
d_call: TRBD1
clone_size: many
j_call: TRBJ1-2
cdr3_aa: CASRVTTGEYGYTF
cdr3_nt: TGCGCCAGCAGGGTTACGACAGGGGAATATGGCTACACCTTC

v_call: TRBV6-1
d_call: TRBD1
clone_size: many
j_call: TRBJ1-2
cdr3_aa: CATMGQGNGYTF
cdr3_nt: TGTGCCACTATGGGACAGGGAAATGGCTACACCTTC

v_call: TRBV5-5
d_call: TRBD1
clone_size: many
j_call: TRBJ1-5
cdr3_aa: CASSAGTGGNQPQHF
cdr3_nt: TGTGCCAGCAGTGCCGGGACAGGGGGCAATCAGCCCCAGCATTTT

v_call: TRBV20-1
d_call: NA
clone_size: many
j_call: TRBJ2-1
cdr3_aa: CSARGSHSSYNEQFF
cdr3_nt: TGCAGTGCTAGGGGCAGCCACAGCTCCTACAATGAGCAGTTCTTC

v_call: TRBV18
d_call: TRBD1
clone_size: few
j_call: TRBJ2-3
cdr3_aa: CASSWDRGTADTQYF
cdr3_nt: TGTGCCAGCTCATGGGACAGGGGTACCGCAGATACGCAGTATTTT

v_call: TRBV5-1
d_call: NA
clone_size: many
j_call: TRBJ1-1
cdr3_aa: CASSLVGVERAEAFF
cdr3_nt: TGCGCCAGCAGCTTGGTTGGGGTTGAACGCGCTGAAGCTTTCTTT

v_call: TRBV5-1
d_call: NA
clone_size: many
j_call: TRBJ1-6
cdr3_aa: CASSFRGRNSPLHF
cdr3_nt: TGCGCCAGCAGCTTCAGGGGCAGGAATTCACCCCTCCACTTT

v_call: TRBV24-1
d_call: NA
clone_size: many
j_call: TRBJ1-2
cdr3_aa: CATQMAGSNYGYTF
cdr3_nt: TGTGCCACCCAAATGGCCGGGTCTAACTATGGCTACACCTTC

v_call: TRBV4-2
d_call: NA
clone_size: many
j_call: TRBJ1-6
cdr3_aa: CASSQPKGDGRSPLHF
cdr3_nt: TGTGCCAGCAGCCAACCTAAGGGAGACGGGAGGTCACCCCTCCACTTT

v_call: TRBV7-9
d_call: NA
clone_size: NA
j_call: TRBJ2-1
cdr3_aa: CASSFGVRPDNEQFF
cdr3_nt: TGTGCCAGCAGCTTTGGGGTACGCCCGGACAATGAGCAGTTCTTC

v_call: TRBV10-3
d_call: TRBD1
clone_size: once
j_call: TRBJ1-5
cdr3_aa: CAISIRTGPNQTQHF
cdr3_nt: TGTGCCATCAGTATACGGACAGGGCCTAATCAGACCCAACATTTT

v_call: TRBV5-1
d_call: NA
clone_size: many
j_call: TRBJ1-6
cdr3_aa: CASSLAFLGSPLHF
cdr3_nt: TGCGCCAGCAGCTTGGCCTTCTTAGGATCACCCCTCCACTTT

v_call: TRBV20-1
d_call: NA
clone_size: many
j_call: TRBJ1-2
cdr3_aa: CSAIRTGTPVYGYTF
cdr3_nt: TGCAGTGCTATAAGGACCGGGACACCTGTCTATGGCTACACCTTC

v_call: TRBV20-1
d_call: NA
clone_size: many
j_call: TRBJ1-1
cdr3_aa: CSARPLNTEAFF
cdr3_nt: TGCAGTGCTAGACCGTTGAACACTGAAGCTTTCTTT